A single T cell receptor (beta chain) is shown here with its context. What it recognizes is unknown. This CDR3 has 14 amino acids. From germline, CDR1 is SQVTM and CDR2 ANQGSEA. Trimming took off 7 bases at V and 5 bases at J, with 18 bases between the two ends. PCR used 60 Vbeta primers and 13 Jbeta primers. Generated by immunoSEQ multiplex PCR, the TCRdb table keeps only in-frame clones and is missing some. Its clone listing holds some 43,000 clones. The data are from a study of cytomegalovirus exposure and HLA in healthy donors. Whole-study findings and limits: Another analysis was done later, and it associated approximately 15,000 TCR beta sequences with HLA alleles at 0.05 false discovery rate. V segments that were indistinguishable, TRBV6-2 and TRBV6-3 among them, were omitted from analysis.

Sequencing was performed on PBMCs. The chain uses TRBV29-1 and TRBJ2-1; D gene unclear. This sequence originates from a woman under 40 in good health and CMV-seronegative. The CDR3 protein is CSAGREPSDNEQFF. In DNA, the CDR3 is TGCAGCGCCGGCCGAGAGCCTAGTGACAATGAGCAGTTCTTC.